Listed below are T cell receptor beta chains from one sample, sequenced in a study of cytomegalovirus exposure and HLA in healthy donors. Assay: immunoSEQ multiplex PCR; the TCRdb copy retains only in-frame clones and omits some. The data contain about 270,000 clones, about 66% of them singletons. The sequenced material came from PBMCs. Source of these receptors: a female donor in good health and CMV-seronegative. Each CDR3 is given with its conserved first and last residue. D genes are given only for firm matches. Some rows have no size entry. The others give once, few or many, or a class for an expanded clone.

clone size	D gene	V gene	J gene	CDR3 protein	CDR3 DNA
-	TRBD1	TRBV6-5	TRBJ1-1	CASSRGTDTEAFF	TGTGCCAGCAGTAGGGGGACAGACACTGAAGCTTTCTTT
few	-	TRBV6-5	TRBJ1-4	CASSWTATNEKLFF	TGTGCCAGCAGTTGGACAGCAACTAATGAAAAACTGTTTTTT
-	-	TRBV28	TRBJ1-5	CASSAGDVQPQHF	TGTGCCAGCAGTGCAGGGGATGTTCAGCCCCAGCATTTT
-	-	TRBV15	TRBJ1-4	CATSRDPTANEKLFF	TGTGCCACCAGCAGAGATCCCACGGCTAATGAAAAACTGTTTTTT
-	TRBD1	TRBV6-1	TRBJ2-7	CASSKTGAYHEQYF	TGTGCCAGCAGCAAGACAGGGGCTTACCACGAGCAGTACTTC
few	-	TRBV11-3	TRBJ2-7	CASSLDRTEQYF	TGTGCCAGCAGCTTAGACCGGACTGAGCAGTACTTC
-	-	TRBV10-1	TRBJ1-3	CASSDNSGNTIYF	TGCGCCAGCAGTGACAACTCTGGAAACACCATATATTTT
-	TRBD1	TRBV2	TRBJ2-7	CASSAGTGVQQYF	TGTGCCAGCAGCGCCGGGACAGGGGTGCAGCAGTACTTC
-	-	TRBV19	TRBJ2-2	CASGWGPANTGELFF	TGTGCCAGTGGATGGGGGCCCGCGAACACCGGGGAGCTGTTTTTT
-	TRBD1	TRBV12-5	TRBJ2-5	CASGGDSAQETQYF	TGTGCTAGTGGGGGGGACAGTGCTCAAGAGACCCAGTACTTC
-	TRBD1	TRBV15	TRBJ2-7	CATSTPGTGDDEQYF	TGTGCCACCAGCACCCCCGGGACAGGGGATGACGAGCAGTACTTC
-	-	TRBV30	TRBJ2-5	CAWSPRTMQETQYF	TGTGCCTGGAGTCCGCGGACAATGCAAGAGACCCAGTACTTC
-	-	TRBV10-1	TRBJ1-1	CASSESTQGARVNTEAFF	TGCGCCAGCAGTGAGTCGACCCAAGGGGCAAGGGTGAACACTGAAGCTTTCTTT
few	-	TRBV7-8	TRBJ2-1	CASSLVGGSYNEQFF	TGTGCCAGCAGCTTAGTAGGGGGCTCCTACAATGAGCAGTTCTTC
-	-	TRBV28	TRBJ1-2	CASSELRVNYGYTF	TGTGCCAGCAGCGAGTTGCGGGTGAACTATGGCTACACCTTC
-	TRBD1	TRBV4-1	TRBJ2-7	CASSQVLGTVHYEQYF	TGCGCCAGCAGCCAAGTTCTCGGGACAGTGCACTACGAGCAGTACTTC
few	TRBD1	TRBV28	TRBJ2-7	CASSRGTGTGDF	TGTGCCAGCAGTCGAGGGACCGGGACAGGCGACTTC
-	TRBD2	TRBV6-5	TRBJ2-2	CASSSGTSVAGELFF	TGTGCCAGCAGCTCCGGGACTAGCGTTGCCGGGGAGCTGTTTTTT
-	-	TRBV28	TRBJ1-1	CASTTEEAGRTEAFF	TGTGCCAGCACCACGGAGGAGGCTGGAAGGACTGAAGCTTTCTTT
-	TRBD2	TRBV5-6	TRBJ2-1	CASTKWTSGYNEQFF	TGTGCCAGCACGAAATGGACTAGCGGCTACAATGAGCAGTTCTTC
-	TRBD1	TRBV28	TRBJ2-7	CASSSSDRGIYEQYF	TGTGCCAGCAGTTCCTCGGACAGGGGAATCTACGAGCAGTACTTC
-	TRBD2	TRBV2	TRBJ2-7	CATALAGGYEQYF	TGTGCCACCGCACTAGCGGGAGGGTATGAGCAGTACTTC
-	-	TRBV21-1	TRBJ2-1	CASSKRRVRAYNEQFF	TGTGCCAGCAGCAAAAGGAGGGTCAGGGCCTACAATGAGCAGTTCTTC
few	TRBD1	TRBV19	TRBJ2-7	CASSGRDRGNYEQYF	TGTGCCAGTAGTGGTCGGGACAGGGGGAACTACGAGCAGTACTTC
few	TRBD1	TRBV6-9	TRBJ1-2	CASSYAGQGGHHGYTF	TGTGCCAGCAGTTATGCGGGACAGGGGGGACATCATGGCTACACCTTC
-	-	TRBV20-1	TRBJ2-1	CSASQWTAQFF	TGCAGTGCTAGTCAGTGGACAGCTCAGTTCTTC
few	TRBD1	TRBV7-9	TRBJ1-1	CASSISDREAFF	TGTGCCAGCAGCATATCGGACAGGGAGGCTTTCTTT
few	-	TRBV19	TRBJ2-1	CASSIGGANEQFF	TGTGCCAGTAGTATTGGGGGGGCGAATGAGCAGTTCTTC
-	-	TRBV7-2	TRBJ2-7	CASSTQGYEQYF	TGTGCCAGCAGCACACAGGGCTACGAGCAGTACTTC
-	-	TRBV27	TRBJ1-6	CASSFLGRRPLHF	TGTGCCAGCAGCTTCCTCGGACGGAGGCCCCTCCACTTT
-	TRBD1	TRBV7-9	TRBJ1-1	CASSLADRRDTEAFF	TGTGCCAGCAGCTTAGCGGACAGGCGGGACACTGAAGCTTTCTTT
-	TRBD2	TRBV4-2	TRBJ2-7	CASSPPAAGGSYEQYF	TGTGCCAGCAGCCCCCCTGCAGCGGGAGGTTCCTACGAGCAGTACTTC
few	TRBD1	TRBV7-2	TRBJ1-3	CASSLTGFRTSGNTIYF	TGTGCCAGCAGCCTGACAGGGTTTCGTACCTCTGGAAACACCATATATTTT
-	-	TRBV2	TRBJ2-5	CASRVGLGVQETQYF	TGTGCCAGCAGGGTAGGGTTAGGGGTACAAGAGACCCAGTACTTC
-	TRBD2	TRBV7-8	TRBJ2-4	CASSLDGGSIQYF	TGTGCCAGCAGCTTAGACGGCGGGAGCATTCAGTACTTC
-	-	TRBV11-2	TRBJ1-1	CASSLGADTEAFF	TGTGCCAGCAGCTTAGGGGCAGACACTGAAGCTTTCTTT
-	TRBD1	TRBV27	TRBJ2-7	CASRMPGTGGYEQYF	TGTGCCAGCAGAATGCCCGGGACAGGGGGCTACGAGCAGTACTTC
-	-	TRBV12-5	TRBJ2-1	CASGFTRAEQFF	TGTGCTAGTGGTTTTACGCGCGCTGAGCAGTTCTTC
-	TRBD2	TRBV2	TRBJ2-2	CASSHLGTSGPKNTGELFF	TGTGCCAGCAGTCACTTGGGGACTAGCGGCCCCAAGAACACCGGGGAGCTGTTTTTT
-	-	TRBV11-1	TRBJ2-3	CASSLPRQKLTDTQYF	TGTGCCAGCAGCTTACCGCGACAGAAACTCACAGATACGCAGTATTTT
-	TRBD2	TRBV7-9	TRBJ2-1	CSSSFHGTSGSDEQFF	TGTTCCAGCAGCTTCCATGGGACTAGCGGGAGTGATGAGCAGTTCTTC